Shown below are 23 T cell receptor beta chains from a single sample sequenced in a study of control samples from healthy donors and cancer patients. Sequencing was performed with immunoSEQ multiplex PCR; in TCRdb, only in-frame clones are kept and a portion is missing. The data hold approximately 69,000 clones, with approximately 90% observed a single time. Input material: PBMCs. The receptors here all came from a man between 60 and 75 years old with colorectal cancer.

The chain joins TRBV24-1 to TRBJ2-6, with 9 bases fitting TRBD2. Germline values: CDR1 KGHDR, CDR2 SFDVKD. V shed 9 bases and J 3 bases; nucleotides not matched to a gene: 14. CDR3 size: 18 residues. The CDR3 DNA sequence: TGTGCCACCGGAGTTAGCGGGGGAGGTAGAGGTGGGGCCAACGTCCTGACTTTC. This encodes CATGVSGGGRGGANVLTF.

CDR3 sequence (DNA): TGTGCCACCAGCAGAGACCTCGAACGACGGGGCTACACCTTC. This translates into CATSRDLERRGYTF. The chain recombines TRBV15 with TRBJ1-2, with D unresolved. Trimming shortened V by 0 bases and J by 8 bases, and 13 bases separated the two germline ends. Germline V gene sequence: CDR1 LNHNV, CDR2 YYDKDF (reference sequence). The CDR3 loop spans 14 amino acids.

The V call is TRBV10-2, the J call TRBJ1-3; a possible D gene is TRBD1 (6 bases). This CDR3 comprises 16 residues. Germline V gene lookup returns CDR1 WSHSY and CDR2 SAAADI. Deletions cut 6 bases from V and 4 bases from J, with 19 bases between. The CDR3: CASSRGLTGQGNTIYF. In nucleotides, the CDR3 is TGCGCCAGCAGCCGGGGCCTGACAGGCCAAGGAAACACCATATATTTT.

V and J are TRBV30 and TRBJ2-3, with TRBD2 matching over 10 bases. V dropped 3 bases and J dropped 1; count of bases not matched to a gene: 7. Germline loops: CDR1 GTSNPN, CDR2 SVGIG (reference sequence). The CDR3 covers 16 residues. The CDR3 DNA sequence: TGTGCCTGGAGCCTTGTCGGGACTAGCGGCACAGATACGCAGTATTTT. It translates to CAWSLVGTSGTDTQYF.

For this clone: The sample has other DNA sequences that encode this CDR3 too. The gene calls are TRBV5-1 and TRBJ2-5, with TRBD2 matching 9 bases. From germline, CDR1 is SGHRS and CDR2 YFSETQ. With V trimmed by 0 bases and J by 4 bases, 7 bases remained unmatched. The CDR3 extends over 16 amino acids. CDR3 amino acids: CASSLGRGGAGETQYF. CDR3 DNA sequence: TGCGCCAGCAGCTTGGGTCGCGGGGGGGCCGGAGAGACCCAGTACTTC.

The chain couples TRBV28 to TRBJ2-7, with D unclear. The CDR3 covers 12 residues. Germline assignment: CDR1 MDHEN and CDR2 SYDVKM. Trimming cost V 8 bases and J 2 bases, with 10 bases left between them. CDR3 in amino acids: CASRAVTYEQYF. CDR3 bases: TGTGCCAGCCGGGCCGTAACCTACGAGCAGTACTTC.

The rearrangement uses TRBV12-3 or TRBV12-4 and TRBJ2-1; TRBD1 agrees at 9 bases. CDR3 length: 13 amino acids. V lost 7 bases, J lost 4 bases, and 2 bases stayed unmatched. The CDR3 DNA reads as TGTGCCAGCAACGGACAGGGGTACAATGAGCAGTTCTTC. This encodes CASNGQGYNEQFF.

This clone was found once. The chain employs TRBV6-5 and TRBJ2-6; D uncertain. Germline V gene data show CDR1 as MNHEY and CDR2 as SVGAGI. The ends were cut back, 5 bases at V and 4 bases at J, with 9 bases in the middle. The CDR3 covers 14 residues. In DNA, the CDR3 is TGTGCCAGCAGTCCCGCTCTGGGGGCCAACGTCCTGACTTTC. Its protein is CASSPALGANVLTF.

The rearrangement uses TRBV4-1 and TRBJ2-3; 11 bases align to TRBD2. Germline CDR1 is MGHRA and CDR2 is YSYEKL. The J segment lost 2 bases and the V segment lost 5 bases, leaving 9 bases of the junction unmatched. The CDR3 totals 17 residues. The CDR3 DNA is TGCGCCAGCAGCGCTCGACTAGCGGGGCCTCCCACAGATACGCAGTATTTT. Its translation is CASSARLAGPPTDTQYF.

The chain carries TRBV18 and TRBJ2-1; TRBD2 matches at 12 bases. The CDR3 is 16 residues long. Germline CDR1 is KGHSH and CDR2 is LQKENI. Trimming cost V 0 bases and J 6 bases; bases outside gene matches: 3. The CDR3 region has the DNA TGTGCCAGCTCACCACCGACTAGCGGGGGCCTCAATGAGCAGTTCTTC. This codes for CASSPPTSGGLNEQFF.

This chain's CDR3 is CASSLSGGAVYYEQYF. In nucleotides, the CDR3 is TGTGCCAGCAGTCTTAGCGGGGGGGCCGTTTACTACGAGCAGTACTTC. The rearrangement uses TRBV27 and TRBJ2-7, with 11 nucleotides matching TRBD2. Germline-derived CDR1 and CDR2 are MNHEY and SMNVEV (reference sequence). J was trimmed by 3 bases and V by 5 bases; bases with no gene match: 9. The CDR3 has 16 amino acids.

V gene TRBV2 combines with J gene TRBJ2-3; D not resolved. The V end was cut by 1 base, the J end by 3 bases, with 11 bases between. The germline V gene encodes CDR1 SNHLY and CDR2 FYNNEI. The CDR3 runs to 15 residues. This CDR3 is CASSEEGTSTDTQYF. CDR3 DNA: TGTGCCAGCAGTGAAGAGGGAACCAGTACAGATACGCAGTATTTT.

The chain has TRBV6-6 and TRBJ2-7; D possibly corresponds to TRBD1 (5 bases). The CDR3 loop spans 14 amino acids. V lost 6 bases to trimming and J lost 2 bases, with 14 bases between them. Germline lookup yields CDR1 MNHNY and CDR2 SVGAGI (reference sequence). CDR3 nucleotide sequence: TGTGCCAGCAGCTCCTTGACAGCTGCCTACGAGCAGTACTTC. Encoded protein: CASSSLTAAYEQYF.

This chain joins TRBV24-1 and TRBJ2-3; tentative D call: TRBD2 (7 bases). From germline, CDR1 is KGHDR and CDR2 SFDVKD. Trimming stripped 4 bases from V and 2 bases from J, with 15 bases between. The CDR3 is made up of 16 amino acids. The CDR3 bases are TGTGCCACCAGTGACCCACGGGGGGCCGTCACAGATACGCAGTATTTT. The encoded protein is CATSDPRGAVTDTQYF.

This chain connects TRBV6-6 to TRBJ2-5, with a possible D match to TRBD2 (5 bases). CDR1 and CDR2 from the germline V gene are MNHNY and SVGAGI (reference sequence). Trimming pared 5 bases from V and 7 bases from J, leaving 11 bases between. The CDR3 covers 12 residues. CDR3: CASSRTEGTQYF. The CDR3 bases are TGTGCCAGCAGTCGGACCGAGGGGACCCAGTACTTC.

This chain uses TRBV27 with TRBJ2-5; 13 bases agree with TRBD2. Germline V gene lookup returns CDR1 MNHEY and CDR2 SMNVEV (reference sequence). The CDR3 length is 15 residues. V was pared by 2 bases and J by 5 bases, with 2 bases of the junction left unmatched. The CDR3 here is CASSLTSGGDETQYF. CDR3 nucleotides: TGTGCCAGCAGTTTAACTAGCGGGGGGGACGAGACCCAGTACTTC.

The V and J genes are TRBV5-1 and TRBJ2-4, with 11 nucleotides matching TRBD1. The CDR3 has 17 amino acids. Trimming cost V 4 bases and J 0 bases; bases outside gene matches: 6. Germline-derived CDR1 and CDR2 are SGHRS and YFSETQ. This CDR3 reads CASSPGTGGLAKNIQYF. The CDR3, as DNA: TGCGCCAGCAGCCCCGGGACAGGGGGACTAGCCAAAAACATTCAGTACTTC.

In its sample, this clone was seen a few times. The CDR3 loop is CASSLGNSPLHF. The CDR3 nucleotides read TGTGCCAGCAGTTTAGGTAATTCACCCCTCCACTTT. J is TRBJ1-6 and V is TRBV12-3 or TRBV12-4; unclear D gene. The CDR3 consists of 12 residues. The V gene lost 1 base and the J gene lost 6 bases, with 1 base spanning the gap.

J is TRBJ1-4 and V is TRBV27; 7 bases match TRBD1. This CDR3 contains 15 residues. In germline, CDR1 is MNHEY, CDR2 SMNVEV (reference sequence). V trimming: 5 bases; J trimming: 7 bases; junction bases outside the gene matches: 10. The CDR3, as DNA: TGTGCCAGCAGTACCTACTCAGGGGGAGGTGAAAAACTGTTTTTT. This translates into CASSTYSGGGEKLFF.

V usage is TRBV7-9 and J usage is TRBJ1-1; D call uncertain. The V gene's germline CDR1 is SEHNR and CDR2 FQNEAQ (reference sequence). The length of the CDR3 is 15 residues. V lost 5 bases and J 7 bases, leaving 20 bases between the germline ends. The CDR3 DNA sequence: TGTGCCAGCAGCCAAAGTCGACATTCCGGCAGTGAAGCTTTCTTT. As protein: CASSQSRHSGSEAFF.

As DNA, the CDR3 is TGTGCCAGCAGAGGTAGGACCGGACCCGAGCAGTACTTC. Its translation is CASRGRTGPEQYF. The chain couples TRBV2 to TRBJ2-7; D remains ambiguous. This CDR3 has 13 residues. Trimming removed 6 bases at V and 6 bases at J, with 15 bases between. Germline CDR1 is SNHLY and CDR2 is FYNNEI. The full variable domain, its missing parts supplied by reference TRBV2 and TRBJ2-7, is EPEVTQTPSHQVTQMGQEVILRCVPISNHLYFYWYRQILGQKVEFLVSFYNNEISEKSEIFDDQFSVERPDGSNFTLKIRSTKLEDSAMYFCASRGRTGPEQYFGPGTRLTVT.

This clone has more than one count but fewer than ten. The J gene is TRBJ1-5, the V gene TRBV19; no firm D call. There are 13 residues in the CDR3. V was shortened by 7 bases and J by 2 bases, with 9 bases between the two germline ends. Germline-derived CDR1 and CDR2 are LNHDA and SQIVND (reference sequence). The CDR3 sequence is CASNYLGNQPQHF. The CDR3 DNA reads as TGTGCCAGTAACTATTTGGGCAATCAGCCCCAGCATTTT.

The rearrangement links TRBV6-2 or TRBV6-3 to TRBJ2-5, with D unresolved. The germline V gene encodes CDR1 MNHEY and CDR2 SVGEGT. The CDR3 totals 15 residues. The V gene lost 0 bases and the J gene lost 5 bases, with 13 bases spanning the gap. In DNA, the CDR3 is TGTGCCAGCAGTTACTCTCGGTCGCGAAGGGAGACCCAGTACTTC. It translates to CASSYSRSRRETQYF.